These T cell receptor beta chains were read from a single sample in a study of T cells in Graves' hyperthyroidism and ophthalmopathy. Via MiXCR, TCRdb re-called the multiplex PCR reads, giving one row per CDR3 protein. The sample lists fewer than 900,000 distinct CDR3 sequences; around a sixth were seen once. Sequences were obtained from blood. Every receptor here comes from a woman in her forties or fifties with Graves' hyperthyroidism that later progressed to Graves' ophthalmopathy. CDR3s include the opening cysteine and the closing phenylalanine or tryptophan.

CDR3	V
CASTPPLSRSNQPQHF	TRBV19
CASSLARDRLDIQYF	TRBV5-1
CASSSQGALTDTQYF	TRBV11-3
CSAKGGSSATGELFF	TRBV20-1
CAGATIGEAKNIQYF	TRBV12-3/TRBV12-4
CASSLVVDSAEAFF	TRBV5-1
CASSSSARGRSPLHF	TRBV6-9
CSAGRGQPSGNTIYF	TRBV20-1
CASSLDRGTDTQYF	TRBV5-1
CSAFATGETQYF	TRBV20-1
CASSQAPGRETIYF	TRBV4-1
CSVVLAGGDNEQFF	TRBV29-1
CASSPHTGRNQPQHF	TRBV19
CASSGYDSAGANVLTF	TRBV25-1
CSVGTGGGNQPQHF	TRBV29-1
CASSHGLPNYGYTF	TRBV6-5
CASSLRADSTGELFF	TRBV11-3